This paragraph covers one TCR beta chain sequence. Trimming took 2 bases from V and 0 from J, leaving 5 bases between them. Germline V CDR1 and CDR2: SEHNR, FQNEAQ (reference sequence). The CDR3 contains 13 residues. The sample comes from a study of immune evolution from preneoplasia to lung adenocarcinoma. Sequencing was performed with immunoSEQ multiplex PCR; in TCRdb, only in-frame clones are kept and a portion is missing. Among 1,000 or so clones listed, about 83% were seen once. Source material: FFPE tissue from an adenomatous hyperplasia lung lesion. Subset denoted: atypical adenomatous hyperplasia (AAH), lung preneoplasia. This clonotype was obtained from a person aged 55-80 years with lung adenocarcinoma. The gene calls are TRBV7-9 and TRBJ2-7, with D hard to call. CDR3 sequence reads: CASSLPPSYEQYF. The CDR3 DNA is TGTGCCAGCAGCTTACCCCCCTCCTACGAGCAGTACTTC.